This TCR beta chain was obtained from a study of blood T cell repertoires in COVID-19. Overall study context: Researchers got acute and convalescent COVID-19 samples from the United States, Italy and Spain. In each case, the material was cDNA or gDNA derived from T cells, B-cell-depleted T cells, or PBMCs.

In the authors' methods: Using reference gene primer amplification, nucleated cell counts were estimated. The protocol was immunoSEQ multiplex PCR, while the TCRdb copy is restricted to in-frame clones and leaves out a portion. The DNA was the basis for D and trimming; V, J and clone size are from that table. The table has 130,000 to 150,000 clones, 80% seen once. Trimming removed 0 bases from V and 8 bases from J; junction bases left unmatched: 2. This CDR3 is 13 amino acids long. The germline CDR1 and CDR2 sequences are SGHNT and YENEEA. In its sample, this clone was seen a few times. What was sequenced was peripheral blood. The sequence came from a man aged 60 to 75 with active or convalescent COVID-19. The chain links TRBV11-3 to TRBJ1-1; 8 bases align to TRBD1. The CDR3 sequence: CASSLERDREAFF. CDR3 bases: TGTGCCAGCAGCTTAGAAAGGGACAGGGAAGCTTTCTTT.